This T cell receptor (beta chain) appears in the sequencing data of a study of blood T cell repertoires in COVID-19. The wider study: PBMCs, B-cell-depleted T cells, or T cells were the source of the cDNA or gDNA that made up the material.

V shed 2 bases and J 4 bases; nucleotides not matched to a gene: 4. The CDR3 consists of 14 residues. Germline V gene data show CDR1 as SGDLS and CDR2 as YYNGEE. Some clones are missing from TCRdb's copy, which holds only in-frame ones; the method was immunoSEQ multiplex PCR. The data show approximately 110,000 clones, around 86% seen once. This receptor was taken from a man in his forties or fifties with acute or convalescent COVID-19. The chain combines TRBV9 with TRBJ1-2; 8 bases agree with TRBD1. The sample was peripheral blood. The CDR3 nucleotides read TGTGCCAGCAGCGTTACAGGGGGTTCCTATGGCTACACCTTC. Protein sequence: CASSVTGGSYGYTF.